This TCR beta chain derives from a study of shared clonotypes between healthy human individuals. Findings of the study overall: The low donor count limited represented genetic and exposure-history diversity.

On this clone itself: The antigen is unknown.

The assay was immunoSEQ multiplex PCR, and TCRdb's table has in-frame clones only and misses some. The sample includes 1.5 million to 2.5 million clones, just under 95% of them seen just once. The V gene's germline CDR1 is MNHEY and CDR2 SMNVEV (reference sequence). With V trimmed by 2 bases and J by 3 bases, 7 bases remained unmatched. CDR3 length: 15 amino acids. Cells designated naive CD8 were CD45RO-negative and were positively selected for CCR7, with terminally differentiated effector memory CD45RA+ cells excluded. Donation came from healthy HIV-negative adults that had no recent acute infections or vaccinations. Nashville, Tennessee was home to all donors, each a Caucasian adult.

The genes are TRBV27 and TRBJ2-7, with 7 bases identical to TRBD1. This sequence was found in a man between 18 and 29 years old in good health. Sequenced input: naive CD8+ T cells sorted from blood. CDR3 loop: CASSLLGQNFYEQYF. Here the CDR3 DNA reads TGTGCCAGCAGTTTACTGGGACAGAACTTCTACGAGCAGTACTTC.